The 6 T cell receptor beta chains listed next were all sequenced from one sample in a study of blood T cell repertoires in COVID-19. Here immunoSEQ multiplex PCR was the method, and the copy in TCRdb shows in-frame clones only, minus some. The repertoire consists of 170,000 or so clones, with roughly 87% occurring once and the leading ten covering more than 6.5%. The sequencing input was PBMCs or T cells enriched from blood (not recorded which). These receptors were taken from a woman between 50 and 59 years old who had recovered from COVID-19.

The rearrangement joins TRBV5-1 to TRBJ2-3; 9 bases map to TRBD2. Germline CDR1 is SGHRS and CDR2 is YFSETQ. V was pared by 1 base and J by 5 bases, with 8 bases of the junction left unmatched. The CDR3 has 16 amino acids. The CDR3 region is CASSLSSGSGRDTQYF. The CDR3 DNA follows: TGCGCCAGCAGCTTGAGTAGCGGGAGTGGGAGAGATACGCAGTATTTT.

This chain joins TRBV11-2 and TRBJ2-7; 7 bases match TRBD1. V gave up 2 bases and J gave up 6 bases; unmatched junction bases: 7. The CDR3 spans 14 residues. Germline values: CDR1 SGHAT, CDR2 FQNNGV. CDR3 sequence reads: CASSLPRQGGEQYF. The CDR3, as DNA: TGTGCCAGCAGCTTACCCCGACAGGGCGGCGAGCAGTACTTC.

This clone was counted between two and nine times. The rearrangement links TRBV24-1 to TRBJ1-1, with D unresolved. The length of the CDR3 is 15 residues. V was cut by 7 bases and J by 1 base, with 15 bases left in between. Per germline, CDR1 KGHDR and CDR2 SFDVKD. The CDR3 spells CATSPSAPPNTEAFF. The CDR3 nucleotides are TGTGCCACCAGCCCCTCCGCGCCCCCGAACACTGAAGCTTTCTTT.

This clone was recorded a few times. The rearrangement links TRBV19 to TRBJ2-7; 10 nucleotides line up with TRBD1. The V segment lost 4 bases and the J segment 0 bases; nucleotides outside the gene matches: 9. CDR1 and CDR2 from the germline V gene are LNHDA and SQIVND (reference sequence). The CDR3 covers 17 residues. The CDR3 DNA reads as TGTGCCAGTAGTAGGACAGGGGGTGGATCCGTCTCCTACGAGCAGTACTTC. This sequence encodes CASSRTGGGSVSYEQYF. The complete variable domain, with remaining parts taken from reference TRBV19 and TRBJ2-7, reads DGGITQSPKYLFRKEGQNVTLSCEQNLNHDAMYWYRQDPGQGLRLIYYSQIVNDFQKGDIAEGYSVSREKKESFPLTVTSAQKNPTAFYLCASSRTGGGSVSYEQYFGPGTRLTVT.

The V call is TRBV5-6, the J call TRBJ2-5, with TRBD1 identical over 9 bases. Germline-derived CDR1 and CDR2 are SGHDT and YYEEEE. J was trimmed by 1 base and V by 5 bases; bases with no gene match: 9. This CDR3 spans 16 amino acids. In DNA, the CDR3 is TGTGCCAGCAGTTCCGGGACAGGGCAACTCCAAGAGACCCAGTACTTC. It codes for CASSSGTGQLQETQYF.

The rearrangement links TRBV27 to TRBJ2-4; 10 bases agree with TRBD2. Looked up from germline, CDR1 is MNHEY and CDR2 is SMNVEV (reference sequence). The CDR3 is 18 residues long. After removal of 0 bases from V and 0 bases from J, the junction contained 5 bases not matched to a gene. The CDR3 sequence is CASSLSLGLAVAKNIQYF. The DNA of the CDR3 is TGTGCCAGCAGTTTATCCCTAGGACTAGCGGTAGCCAAAAACATTCAGTACTTC.